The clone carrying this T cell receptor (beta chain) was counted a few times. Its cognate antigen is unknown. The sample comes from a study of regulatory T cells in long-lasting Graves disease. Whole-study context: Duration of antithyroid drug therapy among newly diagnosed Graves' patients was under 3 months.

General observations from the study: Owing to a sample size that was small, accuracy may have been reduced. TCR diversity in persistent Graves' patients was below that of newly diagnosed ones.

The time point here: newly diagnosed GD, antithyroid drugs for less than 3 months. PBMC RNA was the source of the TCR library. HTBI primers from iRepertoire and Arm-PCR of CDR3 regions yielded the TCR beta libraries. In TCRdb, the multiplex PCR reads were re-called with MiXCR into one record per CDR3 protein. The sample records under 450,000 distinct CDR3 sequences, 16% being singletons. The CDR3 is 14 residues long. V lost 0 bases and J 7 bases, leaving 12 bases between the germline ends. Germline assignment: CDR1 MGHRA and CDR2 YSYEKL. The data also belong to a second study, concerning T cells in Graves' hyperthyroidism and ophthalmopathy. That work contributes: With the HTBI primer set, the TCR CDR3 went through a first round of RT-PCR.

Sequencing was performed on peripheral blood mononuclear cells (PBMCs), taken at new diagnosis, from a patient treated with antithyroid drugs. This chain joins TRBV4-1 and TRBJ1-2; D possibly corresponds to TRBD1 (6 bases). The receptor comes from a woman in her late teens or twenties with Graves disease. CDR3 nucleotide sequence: TGCGCCAGCAGCCAAGAAGCACAGGGTGGTGGCTACACCTTC. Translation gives CASSQEAQGGGYTF.